This TCR beta chain came from a study of CD8 T cells in Susac syndrome. Study overall: Patients with Susac syndrome were, at the time of blood collection, therapy-naive, maintained on corticosteroids, or maintained on intravenous immunoglobulin alone.

V dropped 8 bases and J dropped 1 base, with 25 bases sitting between them. This CDR3 has 17 residues. Germline lookup yields CDR1 SQVTM and CDR2 ANQGSEA. Through negative isolation, CD4+ and CD8+ T cells were obtained, while TEMRA cells were enriched using FACS. Random hexamers served to reverse transcribe about 0.5 to 1 ug RNA. Amplification of TCR beta CDR3 used immunoSEQ multiplex PCR across 54 Vbeta and 13 Jbeta. TCRdb used MiXCR to reprocess the immunoSEQ multiplex PCR reads, holding one entry per CDR3 protein. Of about 150,000 distinct CDR3 sequences in the sample, 90% to 95% were seen once. What was sequenced was CD4+ T cells from PBMCs. V usage is TRBV29-1 and J usage is TRBJ2-3; D is tentatively TRBD1 or TRBD2 (6 bases each). This TCR derives from a human donor with Susac syndrome. CDR3 loop: CSTLGSPGALGTDTQYF. The DNA for the CDR3 is TGCAGCACGTTGGGGAGTCCGGGGGCTTTAGGCACAGATACGCAGTATTTT.